One T cell receptor beta chain is described in this entry. The antigen remains unidentified. The entry originates in a study of CD8 T cells in Susac syndrome. Roughly 0.45 to 1 ug RNA was reverse transcribed with random hexamers. TCRdb used MiXCR to reprocess the immunoSEQ multiplex PCR reads, holding one entry per CDR3 protein. Of under 200,000 distinct CDR3 sequences in the sample, 95% were seen once. General study results and limits: Clonal expansion of Susac CD8+ cells peaked in TEMRA cells, and it also peaked in active patients.

This CDR3 comprises 15 residues. Losses at the gene ends were 0 bases for V and 3 bases for J; bases not matched to a gene: 2. In germline, CDR1 is SGHNT, CDR2 YYREEE (reference sequence). The sample comprised CD8+ T cells from PBMCs. The origin of this receptor is a human donor with Susac syndrome. The rearrangement uses TRBV5-4 and TRBJ1-1, with 10 bases identical to TRBD1. Here the CDR3 reads CASSLGTGGDTEAFF. The CDR3 DNA reads TGTGCCAGCAGCTTGGGGACAGGGGGAGACACTGAAGCTTTCTTT.